This TCR beta chain was recorded in a study of cytomegalovirus exposure and HLA in healthy donors. Study results and caveats: Later genetic work tied a missense DCLRE1C variant to beta-chain V and J trimming.

Worth noting for this clone: Its antigen is not known.

Researchers ran the PCR with 60 Vbeta and 13 Jbeta primers. The protocol was immunoSEQ multiplex PCR, while the TCRdb copy is restricted to in-frame clones and leaves out a portion. Of around 120,000 clones listed, about four fifths are singletons. CDR3 length: 16 amino acids. Trimming removed 9 bases from V and 2 bases from J, with 22 bases in between. The germline V gene has CDR1 MNHEY and CDR2 SMNVEV (reference sequence). V usage is TRBV27 and J usage is TRBJ1-1, with a weak D call TRBD1 (6 bases). This TCR derives from a female donor in good health and CMV-seropositive. Material: PBMCs. The CDR3 region is CASMGVVGTPNTEAFF. The CDR3 coding sequence is TGTGCCAGTATGGGCGTAGTTGGGACACCCAACACTGAAGCTTTCTTT.